A single sample gave rise to the 9 T cell receptor beta chains below, sequenced in a study of cytomegalovirus exposure and HLA in healthy donors. The PCR was carried out with 60 Vbeta primers and 13 Jbeta primers. Libraries were prepared by immunoSEQ multiplex PCR; TCRdb keeps only in-frame clonotypes and omits some of them. Its table lists approximately 93,000 clones. The sequencing sample was made of PBMCs. These receptors came from a woman aged 30 to 39 in good health and CMV-seronegative.

The chain uses TRBV20-1 and TRBJ2-3, with D tentatively TRBD2 (5 bases). This CDR3 comprises 11 residues. V dropped 1 base and J dropped 9 bases, with 8 bases sitting between them. Germline CDR1 reads DFQATT; CDR2 reads SNEGSKA (reference sequence). The CDR3 DNA reads TGCAGTGCTAGAGGAGGGAAGACGCAGTATTTT. This sequence encodes CSARGGKTQYF.

Note on this clone: Since the CDR3 does not end with the conserved phenylalanine or tryptophan, this likely comes from a read error. The V call is TRBV6-5, the J call TRBJ2-7; 8 nucleotides match TRBD2. Germline values: CDR1 MNHEY, CDR2 SVGAGI. The V gene end was trimmed by 5 bases and the J gene end by 0 bases; junction bases not matched to a gene: 3. The CDR3 is made up of 14 amino acids. CDR3 region: CASSREGPSYEQYL. Here the CDR3 DNA reads TGTGCCAGCAGTCGGGAGGGGCCCTCCTACGAGCAGTACCTC.

The rearrangement links TRBV28 to TRBJ2-7; 13 bases match TRBD2. CDR1 is MDHEN and CDR2 is SYDVKM in the germline V gene. Unmatched junction bases numbered 9, after V lost 4 bases and J lost 9 bases. This CDR3 contains 15 residues. In nucleotides, the CDR3 is TGTGCCAGCAGTTCTCAGACTAGCGGGAGGACACGGCAGTACTTC. Translating it yields CASSSQTSGRTRQYF.

The chain couples TRBV6-1 to TRBJ2-7; 10 nucleotides match TRBD2. The CDR3 runs to 15 residues. The germline V gene encodes CDR1 MNHNS and CDR2 SASEGT. J was trimmed by 0 bases and V by 2 bases; bases with no gene match: 1. The CDR3 is CASSELAGVSYEQYF. In nucleotides, the CDR3 is TGTGCCAGCAGTGAACTAGCGGGGGTCTCCTACGAGCAGTACTTC.

The rearrangement uses TRBV27 and TRBJ2-2, with 12 nucleotides matching TRBD2. CDR1 MNHEY and CDR2 SMNVEV come from the germline V gene (reference sequence). J was trimmed by 3 bases and V by 6 bases; bases with no gene match: 8. This CDR3 is 17 amino acids long. CDR3 nucleotide sequence: TGTGCCAGCAGCCGTCGGACTAGCGGGGAGTACACCGGGGAGCTGTTTTTT. It specifies CASSRRTSGEYTGELFF.

The CDR3 DNA reads as TGTGCCAGCAGACCTAGGGGGAATTCACCCCTCCACTTT. Translation gives CASRPRGNSPLHF. V usage is TRBV28 and J usage is TRBJ1-6; TRBD1 might be the D (6 bases). Trimming took off 6 bases at V and 7 bases at J, with 10 bases between the two ends. Germline V gene lookup returns CDR1 MDHEN and CDR2 SYDVKM. The CDR3 length is 13 residues.

The chain is built from TRBV5-1 and TRBJ2-3; tentative D call: TRBD1 (5 bases). The ends were cut back, 4 bases at V and 4 bases at J, with 16 bases in the middle. The CDR3 sequence is 15 residues long. From germline, CDR1 is SGHRS and CDR2 YFSETQ. CDR3 sequence: CASSPEGVGADTQYF. In DNA form, the CDR3 reads TGCGCCAGCAGCCCGGAAGGGGTTGGGGCAGATACGCAGTATTTT.

The V gene is TRBV6-1, the J gene TRBJ1-3; 7 positions match TRBD1. CDR3 length: 13 amino acids. Germline V gives CDR1 MNHNS, CDR2 SASEGT. The V segment lost 9 bases and the J segment 4 bases; nucleotides outside the gene matches: 6. The CDR3 region has the DNA TGTGCCAGTAGACAGGGCTGGGGAAACACCATATATTTT. The encoded protein is CASRQGWGNTIYF.

The chain joins TRBV5-1 to TRBJ1-5; a possible D gene is TRBD1 (6 bases). Germline-derived CDR1 and CDR2 are SGHRS and YFSETQ. V lost 0 bases and J lost 1, with 8 bases in between. CDR3 length equals 15 residues. The CDR3 DNA reads TGCGCCAGCAGCTTGGAACAGGGAAGCAATCAGCCCCAGCATTTT. Amino acids: CASSLEQGSNQPQHF.